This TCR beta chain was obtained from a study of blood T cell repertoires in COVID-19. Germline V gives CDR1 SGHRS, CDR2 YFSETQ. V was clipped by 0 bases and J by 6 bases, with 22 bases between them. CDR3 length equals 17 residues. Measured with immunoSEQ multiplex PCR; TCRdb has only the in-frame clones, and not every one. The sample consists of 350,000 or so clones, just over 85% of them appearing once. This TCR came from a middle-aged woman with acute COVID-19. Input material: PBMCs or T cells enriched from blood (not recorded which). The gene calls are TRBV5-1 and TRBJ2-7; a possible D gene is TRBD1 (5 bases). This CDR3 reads CASSLVTGRVVLAEQYF. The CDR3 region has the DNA TGCGCCAGCAGCTTGGTTACAGGTCGGGTTGTATTAGCCGAGCAGTACTTC. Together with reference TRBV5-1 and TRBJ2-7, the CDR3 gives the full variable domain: KAGVTQTPRYLIKTRGQQVTLSCSPISGHRSVSWYQQTPGQGLQFLFEYFSETQRNKGNFPGRFSGRQFSNSRSEMNVSTLELGDSALYLCASSLVTGRVVLAEQYFGPGTRLTVT.